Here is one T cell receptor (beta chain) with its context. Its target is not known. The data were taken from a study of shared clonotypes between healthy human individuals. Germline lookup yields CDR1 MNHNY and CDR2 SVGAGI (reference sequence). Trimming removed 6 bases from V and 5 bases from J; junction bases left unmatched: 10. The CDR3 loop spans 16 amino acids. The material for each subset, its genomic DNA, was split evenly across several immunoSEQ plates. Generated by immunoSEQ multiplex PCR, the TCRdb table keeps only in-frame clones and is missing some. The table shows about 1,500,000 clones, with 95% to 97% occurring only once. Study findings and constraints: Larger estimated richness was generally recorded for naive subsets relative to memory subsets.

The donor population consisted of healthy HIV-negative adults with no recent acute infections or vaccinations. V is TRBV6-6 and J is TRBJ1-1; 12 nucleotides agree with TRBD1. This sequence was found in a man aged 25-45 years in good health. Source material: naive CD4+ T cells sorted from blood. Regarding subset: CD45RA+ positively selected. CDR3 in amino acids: CASSTGTGGRKTEAFF. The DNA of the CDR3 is TGTGCCAGCAGCACCGGGACAGGGGGCCGGAAAACTGAAGCTTTCTTT.